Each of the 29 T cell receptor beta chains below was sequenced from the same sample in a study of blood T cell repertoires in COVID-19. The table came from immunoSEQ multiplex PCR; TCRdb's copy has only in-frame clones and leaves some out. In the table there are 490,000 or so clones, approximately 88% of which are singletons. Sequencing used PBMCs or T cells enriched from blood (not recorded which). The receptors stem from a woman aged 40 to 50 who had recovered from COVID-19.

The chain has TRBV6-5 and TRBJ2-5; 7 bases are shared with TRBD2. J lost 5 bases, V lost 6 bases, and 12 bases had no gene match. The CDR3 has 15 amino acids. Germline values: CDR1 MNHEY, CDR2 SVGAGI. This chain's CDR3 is CASRVTPRLAETQYF. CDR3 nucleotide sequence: TGTGCCAGCAGAGTTACCCCAAGACTAGCCGAGACCCAGTACTTC.

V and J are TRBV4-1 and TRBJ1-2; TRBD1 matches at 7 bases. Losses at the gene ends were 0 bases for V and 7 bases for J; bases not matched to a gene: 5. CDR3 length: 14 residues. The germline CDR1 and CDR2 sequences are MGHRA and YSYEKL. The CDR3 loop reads CASSQDEGALGYTF. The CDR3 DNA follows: TGCGCCAGCAGCCAAGATGAGGGGGCTCTTGGCTACACCTTC.

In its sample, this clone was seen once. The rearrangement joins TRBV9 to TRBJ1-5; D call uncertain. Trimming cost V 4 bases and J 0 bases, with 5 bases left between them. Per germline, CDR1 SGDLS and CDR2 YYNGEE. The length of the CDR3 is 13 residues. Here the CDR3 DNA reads TGTGCCAGCAGCCGTAGTAGCAATCAGCCCCAGCATTTT. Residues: CASSRSSNQPQHF.

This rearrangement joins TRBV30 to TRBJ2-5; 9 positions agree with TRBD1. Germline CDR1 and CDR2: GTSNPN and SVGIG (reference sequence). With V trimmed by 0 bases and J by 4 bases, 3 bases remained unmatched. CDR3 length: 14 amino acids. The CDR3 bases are TGTGCCTGGAGTGTACAGGGGGCTCGAGAGACCCAGTACTTC. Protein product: CAWSVQGARETQYF.

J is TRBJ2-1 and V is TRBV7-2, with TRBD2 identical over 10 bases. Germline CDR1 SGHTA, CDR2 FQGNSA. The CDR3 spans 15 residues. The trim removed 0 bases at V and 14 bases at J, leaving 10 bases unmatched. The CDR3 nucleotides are TGTGCCAGCAGCTTAGCGTTTTCTAGCGGGAGCTATGAGTTCTTC. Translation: CASSLAFSSGSYEFF.

The chain's CDR3 is CASSQAPGLAVYNEQFF. The CDR3 DNA follows: TGTGCCAGCAGCCAAGCTCCAGGACTAGCGGTTTACAATGAGCAGTTCTTC. The rearrangement joins TRBV13 to TRBJ2-1, with 10 bases identical to TRBD2. The CDR3 consists of 17 residues. V shed 5 bases and J 4 bases; nucleotides not matched to a gene: 11. Germline V gives CDR1 PRHDT, CDR2 FYEKMQ (reference sequence).

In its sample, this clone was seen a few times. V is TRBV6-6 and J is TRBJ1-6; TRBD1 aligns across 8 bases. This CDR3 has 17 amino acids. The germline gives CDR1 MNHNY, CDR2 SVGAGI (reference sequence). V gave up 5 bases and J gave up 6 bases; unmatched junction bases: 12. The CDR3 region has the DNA TGTGCCAGCAGTCAGGGGGCGAAATATAGCCCTAATTCACCCCTCCACTTT. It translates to CASSQGAKYSPNSPLHF.

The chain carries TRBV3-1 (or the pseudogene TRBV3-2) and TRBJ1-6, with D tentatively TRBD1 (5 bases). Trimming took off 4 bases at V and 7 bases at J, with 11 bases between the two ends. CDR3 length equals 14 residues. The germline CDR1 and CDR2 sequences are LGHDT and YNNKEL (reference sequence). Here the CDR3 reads CASSPMGPNSPLHF. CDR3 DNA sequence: TGTGCCAGCAGCCCCATGGGGCCGAATTCACCCCTCCACTTT.

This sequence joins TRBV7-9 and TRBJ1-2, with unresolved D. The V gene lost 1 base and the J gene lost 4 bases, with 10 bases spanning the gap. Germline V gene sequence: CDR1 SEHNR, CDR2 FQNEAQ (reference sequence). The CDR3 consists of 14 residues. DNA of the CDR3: TGTGCCAGCAGCTTAGTTCCGTCGGGCTATGGCTACACCTTC. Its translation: CASSLVPSGYGYTF.

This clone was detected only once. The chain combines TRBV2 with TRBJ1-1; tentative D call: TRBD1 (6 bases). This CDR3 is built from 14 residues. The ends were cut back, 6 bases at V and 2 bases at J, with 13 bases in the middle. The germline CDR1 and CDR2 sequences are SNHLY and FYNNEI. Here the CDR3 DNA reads TGTGCCAGCAGCGAGGACAGCCTTAACACTGAAGCTTTCTTT. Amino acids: CASSEDSLNTEAFF.

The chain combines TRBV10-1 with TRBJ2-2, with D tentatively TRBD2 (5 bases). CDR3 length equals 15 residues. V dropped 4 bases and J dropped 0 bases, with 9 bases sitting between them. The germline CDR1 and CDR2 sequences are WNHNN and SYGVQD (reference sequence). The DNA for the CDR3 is TGCGCCAGCAGTGCCGGACTCGCGAACACCGGGGAGCTGTTTTTT. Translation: CASSAGLANTGELFF.

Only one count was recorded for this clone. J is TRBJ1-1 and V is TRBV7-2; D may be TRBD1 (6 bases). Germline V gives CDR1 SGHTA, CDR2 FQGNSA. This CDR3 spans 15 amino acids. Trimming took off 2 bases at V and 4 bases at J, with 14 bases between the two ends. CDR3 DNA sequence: TGTGCCAGCAGCTTAAATATAGGGGGGGGCACTGAAGCTTTCTTT. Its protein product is CASSLNIGGGTEAFF.

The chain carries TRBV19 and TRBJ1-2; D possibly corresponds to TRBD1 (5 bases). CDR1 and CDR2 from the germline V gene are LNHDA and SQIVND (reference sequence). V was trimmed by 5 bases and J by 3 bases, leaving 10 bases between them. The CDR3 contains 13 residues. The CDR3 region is CASSPQGDYGYTF. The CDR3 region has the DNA TGTGCCAGTAGTCCCCAGGGTGACTATGGCTACACCTTC.

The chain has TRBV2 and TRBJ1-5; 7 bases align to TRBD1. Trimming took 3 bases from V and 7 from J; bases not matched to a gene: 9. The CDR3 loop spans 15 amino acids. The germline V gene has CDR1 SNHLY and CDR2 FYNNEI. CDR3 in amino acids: CASSDDNRGGQPQHF. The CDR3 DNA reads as TGTGCCAGCAGTGACGACAACAGGGGCGGGCAGCCCCAGCATTTT.

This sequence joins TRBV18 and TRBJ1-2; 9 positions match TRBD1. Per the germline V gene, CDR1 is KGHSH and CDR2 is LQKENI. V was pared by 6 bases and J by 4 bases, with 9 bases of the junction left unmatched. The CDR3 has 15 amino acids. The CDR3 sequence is CASSLGQGKSYGYTF. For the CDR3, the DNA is TGTGCCAGCTCCCTGGGACAGGGAAAGTCCTATGGCTACACCTTC.

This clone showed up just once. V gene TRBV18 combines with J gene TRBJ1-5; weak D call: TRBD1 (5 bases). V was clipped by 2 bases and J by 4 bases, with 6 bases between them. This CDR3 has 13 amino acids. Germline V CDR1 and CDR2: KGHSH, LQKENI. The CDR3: CASSPGANQPQHF. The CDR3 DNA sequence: TGTGCCAGCTCACCAGGGGCTAATCAGCCCCAGCATTTT.

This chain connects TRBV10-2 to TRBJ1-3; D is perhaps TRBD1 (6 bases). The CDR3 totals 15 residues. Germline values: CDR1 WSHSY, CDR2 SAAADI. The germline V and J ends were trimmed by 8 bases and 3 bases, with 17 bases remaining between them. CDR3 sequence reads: CASFDPGEGGNTIYF. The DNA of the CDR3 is TGCGCCAGCTTCGACCCAGGGGAAGGTGGAAACACCATATATTTT.

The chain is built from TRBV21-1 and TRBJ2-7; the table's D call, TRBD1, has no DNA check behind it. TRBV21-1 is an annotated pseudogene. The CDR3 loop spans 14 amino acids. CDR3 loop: CASRSDRAIYEQYF. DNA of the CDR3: TGTGCCAGCAGATCTGACAGGGCCATCTACGAGCAGTACTTC.

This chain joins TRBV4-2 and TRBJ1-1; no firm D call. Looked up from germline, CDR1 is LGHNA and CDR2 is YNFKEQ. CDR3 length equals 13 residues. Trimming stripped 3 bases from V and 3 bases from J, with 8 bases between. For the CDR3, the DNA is TGTGCCAGCAGCCAGGAGGCCGACACTGAAGCTTTCTTT. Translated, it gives CASSQEADTEAFF.

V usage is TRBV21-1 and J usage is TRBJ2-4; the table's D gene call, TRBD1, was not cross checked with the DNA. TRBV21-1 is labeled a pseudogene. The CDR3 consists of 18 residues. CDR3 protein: CASSIGTGKTIAKNIQYF. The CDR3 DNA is TGTGCCAGCAGCATAGGGACAGGTAAGACTATAGCCAAAAACATTCAGTACTTC.

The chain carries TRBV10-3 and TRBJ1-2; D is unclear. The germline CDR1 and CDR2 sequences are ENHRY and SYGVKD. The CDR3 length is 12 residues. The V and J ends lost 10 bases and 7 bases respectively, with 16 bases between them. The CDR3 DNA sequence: TGTGCCACCCAACCGCCGGCGGGTGGCTACACCTTC. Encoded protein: CATQPPAGGYTF.

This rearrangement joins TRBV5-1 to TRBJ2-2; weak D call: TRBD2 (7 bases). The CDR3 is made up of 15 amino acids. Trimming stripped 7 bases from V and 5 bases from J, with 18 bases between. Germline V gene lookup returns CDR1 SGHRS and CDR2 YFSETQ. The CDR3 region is CASRLGGGDTGELFF. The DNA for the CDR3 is TGCGCCAGCCGACTAGGGGGGGGCGATACCGGGGAGCTGTTTTTT.

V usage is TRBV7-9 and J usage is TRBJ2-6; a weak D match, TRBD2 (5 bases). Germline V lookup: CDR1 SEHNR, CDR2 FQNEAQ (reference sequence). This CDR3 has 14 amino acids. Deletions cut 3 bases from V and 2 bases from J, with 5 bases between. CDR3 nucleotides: TGTGCCAGCAGCTTCGGGGCTGGGGCCAACGTCCTGACTTTC. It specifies CASSFGAGANVLTF.

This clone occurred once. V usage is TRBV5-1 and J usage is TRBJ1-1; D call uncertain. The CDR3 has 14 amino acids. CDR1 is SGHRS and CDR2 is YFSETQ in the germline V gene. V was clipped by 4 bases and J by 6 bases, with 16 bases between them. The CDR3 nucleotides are TGCGCCAGCAGCCACCCAGATTACAGCTCTGAAGCTTTCTTT. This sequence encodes CASSHPDYSSEAFF. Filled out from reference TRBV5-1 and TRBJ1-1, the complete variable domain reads KAGVTQTPRYLIKTRGQQVTLSCSPISGHRSVSWYQQTPGQGLQFLFEYFSETQRNKGNFPGRFSGRQFSNSRSEMNVSTLELGDSALYLCASSHPDYSSEAFFGQGTRLTVV.

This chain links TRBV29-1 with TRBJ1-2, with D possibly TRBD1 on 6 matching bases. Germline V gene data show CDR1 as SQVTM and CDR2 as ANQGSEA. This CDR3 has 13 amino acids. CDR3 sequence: CSVGGGGMSGYTF. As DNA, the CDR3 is TGCAGTGTGGGGGGAGGGGGAATGTCTGGCTACACCTTC.

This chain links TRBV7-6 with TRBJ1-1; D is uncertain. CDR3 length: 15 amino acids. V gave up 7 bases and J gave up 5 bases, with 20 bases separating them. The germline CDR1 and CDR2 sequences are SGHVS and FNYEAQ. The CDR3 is CASTPAYASGTEAFF. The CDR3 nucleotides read TGTGCCAGCACTCCGGCATACGCGTCGGGGACTGAAGCTTTCTTT.

The CDR3: CASSEATSSGNTIYF. The CDR3 region has the DNA TGTGCCAGCAGTGAAGCCACCAGCTCTGGAAACACCATATATTTT. V gene TRBV6-1 combines with J gene TRBJ1-3; D ambiguous. From germline, CDR1 is MNHNS and CDR2 SASEGT. The germline V and J ends were trimmed by 0 bases and 0 bases, with 6 bases remaining between them. The CDR3 contains 15 residues.

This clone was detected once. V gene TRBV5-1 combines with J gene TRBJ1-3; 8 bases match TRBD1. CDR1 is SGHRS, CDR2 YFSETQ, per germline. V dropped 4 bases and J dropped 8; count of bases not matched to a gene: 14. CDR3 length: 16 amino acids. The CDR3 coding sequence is TGCGCCAGCAGCCCGGGGACAGGCCCGCTGGTACACACCATATATTTT. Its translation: CASSPGTGPLVHTIYF.

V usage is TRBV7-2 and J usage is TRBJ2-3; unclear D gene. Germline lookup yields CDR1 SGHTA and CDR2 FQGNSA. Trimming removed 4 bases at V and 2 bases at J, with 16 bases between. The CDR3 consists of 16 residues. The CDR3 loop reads CASSSQLTSHTDTQYF. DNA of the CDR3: TGTGCCAGCAGCTCACAACTGACTTCCCACACAGATACGCAGTATTTT.